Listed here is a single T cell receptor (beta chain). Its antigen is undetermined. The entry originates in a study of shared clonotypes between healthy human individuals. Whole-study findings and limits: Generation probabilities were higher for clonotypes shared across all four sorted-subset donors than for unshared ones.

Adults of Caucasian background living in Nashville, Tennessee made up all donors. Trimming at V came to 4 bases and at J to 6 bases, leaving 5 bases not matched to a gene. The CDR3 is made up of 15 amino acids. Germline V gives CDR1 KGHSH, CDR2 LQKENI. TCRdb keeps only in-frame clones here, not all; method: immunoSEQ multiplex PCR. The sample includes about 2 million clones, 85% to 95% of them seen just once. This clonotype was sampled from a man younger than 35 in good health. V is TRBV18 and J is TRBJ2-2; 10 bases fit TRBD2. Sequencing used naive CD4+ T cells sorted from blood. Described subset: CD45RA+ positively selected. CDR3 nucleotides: TGTGCCAGCTCACGGGCTAGCGGGAGTTCCGGGGAGCTGTTTTTT. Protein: CASSRASGSSGELFF.